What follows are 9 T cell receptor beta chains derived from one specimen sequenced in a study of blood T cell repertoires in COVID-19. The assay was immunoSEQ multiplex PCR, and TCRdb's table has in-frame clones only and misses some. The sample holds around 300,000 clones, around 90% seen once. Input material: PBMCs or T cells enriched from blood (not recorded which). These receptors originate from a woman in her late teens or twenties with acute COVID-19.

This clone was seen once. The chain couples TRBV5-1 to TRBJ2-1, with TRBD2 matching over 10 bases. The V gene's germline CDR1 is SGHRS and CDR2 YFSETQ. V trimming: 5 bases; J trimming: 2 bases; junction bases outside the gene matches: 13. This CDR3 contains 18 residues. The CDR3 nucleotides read TGCGCCAGCAGTTCTAGCGGGAGTGGGACGGGGGCCTACAATGAGCAGTTCTTC. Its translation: CASSSSGSGTGAYNEQFF.

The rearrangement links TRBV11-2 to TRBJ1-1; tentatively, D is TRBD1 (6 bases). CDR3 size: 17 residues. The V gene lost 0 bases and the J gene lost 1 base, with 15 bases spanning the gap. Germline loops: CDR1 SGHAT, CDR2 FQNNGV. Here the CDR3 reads CASSLEKTGFGNTEAFF. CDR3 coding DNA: TGTGCCAGCAGCTTAGAGAAAACAGGGTTTGGGAACACTGAAGCTTTCTTT.

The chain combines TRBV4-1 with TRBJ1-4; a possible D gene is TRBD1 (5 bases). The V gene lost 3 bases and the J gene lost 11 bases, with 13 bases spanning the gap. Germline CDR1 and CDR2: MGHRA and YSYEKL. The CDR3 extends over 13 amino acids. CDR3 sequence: CASSHPDILKLFF. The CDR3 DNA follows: TGCGCCAGCAGCCACCCGGACATTCTCAAACTGTTTTTT.

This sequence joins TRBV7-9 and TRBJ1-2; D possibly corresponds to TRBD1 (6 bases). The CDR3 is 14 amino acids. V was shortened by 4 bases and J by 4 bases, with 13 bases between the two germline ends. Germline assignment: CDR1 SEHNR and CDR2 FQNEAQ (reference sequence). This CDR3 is CASSSDRFGYGYTF. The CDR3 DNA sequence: TGTGCCAGCAGCTCAGACAGGTTCGGCTATGGCTACACCTTC. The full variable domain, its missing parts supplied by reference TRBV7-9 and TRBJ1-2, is DTGVSQNPRHKITKRGQNVTFRCDPISEHNRLYWYRQTLGQGPEFLTYFQNEAQLEKSRLLSDRFSAERPKGSFSTLEIQRTEQGDSAMYLCASSSDRFGYGYTFGSGTRLTVV.

The CDR3 protein is CASSLQDRALNEQFF. The CDR3 DNA sequence: TGTGCCAGCAGCTTGCAGGACAGGGCTCTCAATGAGCAGTTCTTC. The chain has TRBV7-9 and TRBJ2-1, with 8 nucleotides matching TRBD1. Germline lookup yields CDR1 SEHNR and CDR2 FQNEAQ (reference sequence). Trimming at V came to 3 bases and at J to 6 bases, leaving 7 bases not matched to a gene. CDR3 size: 15 residues.

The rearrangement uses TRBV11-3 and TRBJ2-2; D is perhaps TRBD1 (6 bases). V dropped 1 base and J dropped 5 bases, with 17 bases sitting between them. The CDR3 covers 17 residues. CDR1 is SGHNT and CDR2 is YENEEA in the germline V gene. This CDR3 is CASSLGVTYGTTGELFF. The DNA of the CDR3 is TGTGCCAGCAGCTTAGGTGTAACTTACGGGACAACCGGGGAGCTGTTTTTT.

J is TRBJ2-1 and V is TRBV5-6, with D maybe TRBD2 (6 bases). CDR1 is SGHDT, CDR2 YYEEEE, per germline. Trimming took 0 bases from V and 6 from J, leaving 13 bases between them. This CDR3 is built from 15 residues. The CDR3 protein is CASSLVADAANEQFF. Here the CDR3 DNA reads TGTGCCAGCAGCTTGGTAGCGGATGCGGCCAATGAGCAGTTCTTC.

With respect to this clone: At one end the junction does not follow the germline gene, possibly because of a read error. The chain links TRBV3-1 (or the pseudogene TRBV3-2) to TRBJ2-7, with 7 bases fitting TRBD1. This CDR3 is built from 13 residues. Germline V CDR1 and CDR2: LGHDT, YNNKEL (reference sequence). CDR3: CATRDRVSDEQYF. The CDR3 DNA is TGTGCCACCAGAGACAGGGTCTCCGACGAGCAGTACTTC.

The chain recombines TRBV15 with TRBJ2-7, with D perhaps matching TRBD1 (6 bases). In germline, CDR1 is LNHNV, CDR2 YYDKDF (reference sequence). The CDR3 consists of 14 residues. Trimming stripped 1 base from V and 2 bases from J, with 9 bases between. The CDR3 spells CATSRVQGPYEQYF. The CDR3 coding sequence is TGTGCCACCAGCAGAGTCCAGGGGCCCTACGAGCAGTACTTC.